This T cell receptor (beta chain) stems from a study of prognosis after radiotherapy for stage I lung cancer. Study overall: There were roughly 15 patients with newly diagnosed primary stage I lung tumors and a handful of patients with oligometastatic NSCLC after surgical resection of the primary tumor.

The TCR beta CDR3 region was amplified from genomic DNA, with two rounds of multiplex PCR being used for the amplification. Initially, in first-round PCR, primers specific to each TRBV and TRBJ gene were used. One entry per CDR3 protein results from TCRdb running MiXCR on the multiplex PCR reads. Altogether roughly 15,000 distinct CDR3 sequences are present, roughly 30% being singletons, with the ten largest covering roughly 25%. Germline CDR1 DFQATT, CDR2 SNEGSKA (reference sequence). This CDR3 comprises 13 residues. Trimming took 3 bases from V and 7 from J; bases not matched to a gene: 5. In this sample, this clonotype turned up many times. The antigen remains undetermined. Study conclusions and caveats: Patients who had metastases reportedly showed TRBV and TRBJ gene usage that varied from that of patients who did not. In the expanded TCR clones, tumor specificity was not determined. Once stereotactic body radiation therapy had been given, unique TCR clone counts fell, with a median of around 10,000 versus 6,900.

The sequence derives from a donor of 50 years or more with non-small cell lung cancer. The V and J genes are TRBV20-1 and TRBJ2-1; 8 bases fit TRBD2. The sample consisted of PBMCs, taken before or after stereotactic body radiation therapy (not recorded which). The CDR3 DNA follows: TGCAGTGCTAGCGGGAGGGCCATGAATGAGCAGTTCTTC. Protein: CSASGRAMNEQFF.